The subject of this entry is one T cell receptor beta chain. What it binds is unknown. Primers: 60 Vbeta forward and 13 Jbeta reverse. The data were produced by immunoSEQ multiplex PCR, yet TCRdb's version contains in-frame clones alone and is incomplete. The sample has approximately 100,000 clones, 75% seen once. This specimen belongs to a study of cytomegalovirus exposure and HLA in healthy donors. Study-wide findings and caveats: Immune exposure data for these donors was limited to CMV serostatus. When a later analysis was performed, an Asian-associated ancestry cluster reportedly had fewer N-insertions than the approximately 680-donor mean. Another analysis was done later, and it associated around 16,000 TCR beta sequences with HLA alleles at 0.05 false discovery rate.

With 1 base clipped from V and 3 bases from J, the junction kept 5 bases outside the gene matches. This CDR3 is 14 amino acids long. Germline assignment: CDR1 GTSNPN and CDR2 SVGIG (reference sequence). The V and J genes are TRBV30 and TRBJ1-2; 7 nucleotides match TRBD1. This TCR was sampled from a man aged 50-60 years in good health and CMV-seronegative. Sequencing used PBMCs. This CDR3 reads CAWSGTGLHYGYTF. In nucleotides, the CDR3 is TGTGCCTGGAGTGGGACAGGATTACACTATGGCTACACCTTC.